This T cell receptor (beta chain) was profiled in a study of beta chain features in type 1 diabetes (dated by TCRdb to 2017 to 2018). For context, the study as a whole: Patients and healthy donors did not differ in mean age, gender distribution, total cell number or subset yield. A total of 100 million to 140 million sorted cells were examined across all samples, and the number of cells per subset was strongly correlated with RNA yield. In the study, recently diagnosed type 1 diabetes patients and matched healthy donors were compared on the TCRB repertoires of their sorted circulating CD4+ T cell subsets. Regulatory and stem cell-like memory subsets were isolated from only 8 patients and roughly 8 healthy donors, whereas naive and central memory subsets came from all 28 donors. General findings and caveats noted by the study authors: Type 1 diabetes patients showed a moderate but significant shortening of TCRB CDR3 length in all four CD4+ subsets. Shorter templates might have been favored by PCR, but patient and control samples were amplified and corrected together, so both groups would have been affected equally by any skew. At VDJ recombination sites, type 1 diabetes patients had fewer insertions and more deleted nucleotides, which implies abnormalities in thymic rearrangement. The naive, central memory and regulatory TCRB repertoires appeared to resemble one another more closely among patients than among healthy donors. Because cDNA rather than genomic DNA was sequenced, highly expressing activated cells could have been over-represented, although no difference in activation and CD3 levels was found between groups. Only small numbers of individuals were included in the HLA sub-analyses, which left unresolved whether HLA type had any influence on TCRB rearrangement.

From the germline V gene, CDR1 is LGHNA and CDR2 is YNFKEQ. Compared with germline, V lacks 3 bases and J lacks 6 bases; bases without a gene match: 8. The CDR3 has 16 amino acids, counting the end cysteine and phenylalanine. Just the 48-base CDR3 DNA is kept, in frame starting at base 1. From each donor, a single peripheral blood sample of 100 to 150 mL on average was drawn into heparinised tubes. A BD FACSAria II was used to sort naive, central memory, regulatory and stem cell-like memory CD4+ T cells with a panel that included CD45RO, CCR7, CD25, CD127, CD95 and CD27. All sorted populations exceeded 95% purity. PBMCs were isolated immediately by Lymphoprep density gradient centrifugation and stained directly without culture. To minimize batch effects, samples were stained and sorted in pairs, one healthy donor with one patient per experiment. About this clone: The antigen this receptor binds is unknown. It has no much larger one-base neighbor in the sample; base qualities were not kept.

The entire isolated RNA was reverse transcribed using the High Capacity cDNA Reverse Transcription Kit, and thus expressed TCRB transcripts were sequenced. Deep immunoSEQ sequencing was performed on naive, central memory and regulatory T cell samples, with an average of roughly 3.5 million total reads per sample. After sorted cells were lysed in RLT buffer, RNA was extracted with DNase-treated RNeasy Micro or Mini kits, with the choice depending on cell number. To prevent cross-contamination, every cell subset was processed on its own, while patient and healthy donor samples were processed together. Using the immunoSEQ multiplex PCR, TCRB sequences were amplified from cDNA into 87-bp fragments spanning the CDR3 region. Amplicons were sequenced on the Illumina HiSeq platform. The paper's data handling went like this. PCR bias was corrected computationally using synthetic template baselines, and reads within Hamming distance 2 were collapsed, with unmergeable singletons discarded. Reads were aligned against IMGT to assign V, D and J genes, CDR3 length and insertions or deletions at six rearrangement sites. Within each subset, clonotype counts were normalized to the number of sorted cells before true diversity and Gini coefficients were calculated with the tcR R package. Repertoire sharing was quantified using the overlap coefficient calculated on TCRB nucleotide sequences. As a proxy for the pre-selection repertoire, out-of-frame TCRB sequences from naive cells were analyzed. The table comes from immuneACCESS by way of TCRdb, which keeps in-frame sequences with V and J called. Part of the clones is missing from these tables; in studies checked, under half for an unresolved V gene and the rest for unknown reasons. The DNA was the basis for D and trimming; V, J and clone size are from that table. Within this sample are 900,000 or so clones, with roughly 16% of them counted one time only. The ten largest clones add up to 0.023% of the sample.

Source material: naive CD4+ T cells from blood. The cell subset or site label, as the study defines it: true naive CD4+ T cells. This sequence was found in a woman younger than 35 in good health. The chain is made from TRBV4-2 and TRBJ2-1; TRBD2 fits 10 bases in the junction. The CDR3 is CASSHLSGRAPNEQFF. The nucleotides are TGTGCCAGCAGCCACCTGAGCGGGAGGGCCCCCAATGAGCAGTTCTTC.